This is a list of T cell receptor beta chains from one sample in a study of T cells after yellow fever vaccination. TCRdb reanalysed the 5' RACE reads using MiXCR and keeps one entry per CDR3 protein. The table shows about 75,000 distinct CDR3 sequences, with under 9.5% occurring only once. This material consisted of CD8+ T cells sorted from PBMCs, taken approximately 11 days after the first yellow fever vaccination. The receptor set was obtained from a man aged 18-30 years who received the YFV17D yellow fever vaccine. CDR3s include the opening cysteine and the closing phenylalanine or tryptophan. A D gene is named only where the DNA matches it firmly. A row's size may be missing; if present it is once, few, many or a size class.

CDR3 length	V gene	J gene	D gene	clone size	CDR3 protein	CDR3 DNA
13	TRBV14	TRBJ2-1	TRBD1	-	CASRKTGDGEQFF	TGTGCCAGCAGAAAGACAGGGGACGGAGAGCAGTTCTTC
15	TRBV7-2	TRBJ2-1	TRBD2	-	CASSLDLAGGSEQFF	TGTGCCAGCAGCTTAGACCTAGCGGGGGGCTCAGAGCAGTTCTTC
14	TRBV27	TRBJ2-7	TRBD1	-	CASSQTGGPYEQYF	TGTGCCAGCAGCCAGACAGGGGGACCCTACGAGCAGTACTTC
16	TRBV7-9	TRBJ1-4	-	-	CASSLAGGLLNEKLFF	TGTGCCAGCAGCTTAGCTGGGGGCCTGCTTAATGAAAAACTGTTTTTT
17	TRBV7-2	TRBJ2-7	TRBD2	-	CASSPAPLTSGGYEQYF	TGTGCCAGCAGCCCAGCGCCACTGACTAGCGGGGGATACGAGCAGTACTTC
17	TRBV7-9	TRBJ2-7	TRBD2	few	CASSPGSSGLPGHEQYF	TGTGCCAGCAGCCCGGGAAGTAGCGGGCTGCCCGGGCACGAGCAGTACTTC
13	TRBV27	TRBJ1-1	-	many	CASSFVGGTEAFF	TGTGCCAGCAGTTTTGTAGGAGGGACTGAAGCTTTCTTT
12	TRBV9	TRBJ2-5	TRBD2	many	CASSAGGETQYF	TGTGCCAGCAGCGCGGGGGGGGAGACCCAGTACTTC
16	TRBV20-1	TRBJ2-1	-	many	CSARISEQGDYNEQFF	TGCAGTGCTAGGATTTCGGAGCAGGGCGACTACAATGAGCAGTTCTTC
14	TRBV12-3/TRBV12-4	TRBJ2-1	-	few	CASSFESDYNEQFF	TGTGCCAGCAGTTTCGAGTCAGACTACAATGAGCAGTTCTTC
14	TRBV4-2	TRBJ2-3	-	-	CASRGQGHFETQYF	TGTGCCAGCAGAGGTCAGGGGCACTTTGAGACGCAGTATTTT
14	TRBV9	TRBJ1-1	-	few	CASSDSGWGTEAFF	TGTGCCAGCAGCGACAGTGGCTGGGGCACTGAAGCTTTCTTT
14	TRBV6-2/TRBV6-3	TRBJ1-2	-	-	CASSYAGPGYGYTF	TGTGCCAGCAGTTACGCGGGACCGGGCTATGGCTACACCTTC
16	TRBV3-1	TRBJ1-2	-	many	CASSQDTPTVNYGYTF	TGTGCCAGCAGCCAAGATACCCCGACAGTTAACTATGGCTACACCTTC